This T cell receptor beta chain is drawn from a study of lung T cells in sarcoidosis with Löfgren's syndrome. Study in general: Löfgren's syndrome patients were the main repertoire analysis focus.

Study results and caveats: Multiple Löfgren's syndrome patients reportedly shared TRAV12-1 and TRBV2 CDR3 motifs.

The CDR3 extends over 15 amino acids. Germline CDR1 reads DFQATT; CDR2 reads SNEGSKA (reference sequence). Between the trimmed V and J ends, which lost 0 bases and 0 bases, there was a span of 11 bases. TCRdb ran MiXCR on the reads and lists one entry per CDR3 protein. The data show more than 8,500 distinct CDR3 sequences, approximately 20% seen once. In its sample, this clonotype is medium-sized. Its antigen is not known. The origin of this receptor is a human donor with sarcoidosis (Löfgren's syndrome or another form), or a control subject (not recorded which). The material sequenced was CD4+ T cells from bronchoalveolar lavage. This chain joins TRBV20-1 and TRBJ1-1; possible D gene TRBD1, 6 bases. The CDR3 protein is CSARDLGAMNTEAFF. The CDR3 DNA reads TGCAGTGCTAGAGACCTGGGGGCAATGAACACTGAAGCTTTCTTT.